This T cell receptor beta chain originates from a study of T cells in Graves' hyperthyroidism and ophthalmopathy. Whole-study context: Blood was drawn when the patient was first diagnosed and still untreated.

This CDR3 comprises 13 residues. Germline CDR1 is SGHRS and CDR2 is YFSETQ. V gave up 5 bases and J gave up 6 bases; unmatched junction bases: 7. Amplified regions were TCR beta CDR3 sequences from RNA transcripts. During a first-round RT-PCR of the TCR CDR3, the HTBI primer set was used. TCRdb reprocessed the multiplex PCR reads via MiXCR and lists one record per CDR3 protein. The repertoire has over 250,000 distinct CDR3 sequences, over 20% of them found once; the top ten carry around 65%. Subjects with ophthalmopathy showed a Clinical Activity Score no lower than 3, a NOSPECS grade no lower than 4, and a duration shorter than 3 months. Clinical symptoms, serum thyroxine, TRAb, thyroid ultrasound and orbital computed tomography informed diagnoses.

The source is a man aged 25 to 40 with Graves' ophthalmopathy. The genes are TRBV5-1 and TRBJ2-7; 8 nucleotides match TRBD1. The sequencing input was blood. CDR3 coding DNA: TGCGCCAGCAGTAAGGGACAGGCTCGCGAGCAGTACTTC. Amino acid sequence: CASSKGQAREQYF.